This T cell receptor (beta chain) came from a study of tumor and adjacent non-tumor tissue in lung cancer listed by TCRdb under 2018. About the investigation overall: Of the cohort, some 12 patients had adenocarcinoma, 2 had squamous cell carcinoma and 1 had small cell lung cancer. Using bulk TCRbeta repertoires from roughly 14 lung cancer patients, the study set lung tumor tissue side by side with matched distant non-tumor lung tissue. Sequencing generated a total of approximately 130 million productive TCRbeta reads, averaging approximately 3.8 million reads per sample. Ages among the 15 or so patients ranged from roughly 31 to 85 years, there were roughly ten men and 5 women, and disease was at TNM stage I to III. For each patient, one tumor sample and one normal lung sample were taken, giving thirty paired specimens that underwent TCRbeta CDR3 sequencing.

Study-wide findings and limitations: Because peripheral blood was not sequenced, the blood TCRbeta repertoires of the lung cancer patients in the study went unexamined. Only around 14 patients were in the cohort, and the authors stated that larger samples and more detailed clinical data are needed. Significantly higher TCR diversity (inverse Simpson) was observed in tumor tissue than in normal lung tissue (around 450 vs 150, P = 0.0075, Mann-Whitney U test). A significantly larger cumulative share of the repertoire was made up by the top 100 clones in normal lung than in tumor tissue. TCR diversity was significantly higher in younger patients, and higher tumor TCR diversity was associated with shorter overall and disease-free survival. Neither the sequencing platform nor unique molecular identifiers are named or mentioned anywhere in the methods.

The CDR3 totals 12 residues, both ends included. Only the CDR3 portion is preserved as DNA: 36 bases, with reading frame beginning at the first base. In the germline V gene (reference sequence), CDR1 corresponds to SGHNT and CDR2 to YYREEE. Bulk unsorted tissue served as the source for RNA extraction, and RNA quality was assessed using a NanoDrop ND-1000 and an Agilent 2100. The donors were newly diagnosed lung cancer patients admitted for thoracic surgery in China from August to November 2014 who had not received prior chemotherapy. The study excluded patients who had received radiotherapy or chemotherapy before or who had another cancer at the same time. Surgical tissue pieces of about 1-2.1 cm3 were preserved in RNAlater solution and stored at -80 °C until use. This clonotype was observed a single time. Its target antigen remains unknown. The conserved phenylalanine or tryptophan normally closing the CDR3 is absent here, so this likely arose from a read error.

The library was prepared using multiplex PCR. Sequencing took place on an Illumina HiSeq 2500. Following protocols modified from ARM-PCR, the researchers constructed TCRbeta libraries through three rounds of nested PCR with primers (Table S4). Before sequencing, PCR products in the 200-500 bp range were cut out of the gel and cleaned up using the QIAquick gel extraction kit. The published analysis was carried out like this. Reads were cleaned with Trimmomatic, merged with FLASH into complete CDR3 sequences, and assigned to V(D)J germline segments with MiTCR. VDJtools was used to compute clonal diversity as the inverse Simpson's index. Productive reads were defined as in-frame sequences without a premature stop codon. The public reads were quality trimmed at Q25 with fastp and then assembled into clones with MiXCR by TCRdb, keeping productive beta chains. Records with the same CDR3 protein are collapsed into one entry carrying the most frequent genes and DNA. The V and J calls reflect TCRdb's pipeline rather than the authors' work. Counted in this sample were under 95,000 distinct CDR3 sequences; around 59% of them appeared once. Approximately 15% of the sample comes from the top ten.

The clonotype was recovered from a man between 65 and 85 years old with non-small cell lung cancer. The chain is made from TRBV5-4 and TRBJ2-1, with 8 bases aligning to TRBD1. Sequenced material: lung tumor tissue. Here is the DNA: TGCGCCAGCAGCTTCCAGGGGACAGGGCAGTTCATC. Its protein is CASSFQGTGQFI.